This T cell receptor beta chain was recovered during a study of beta chain features in type 1 diabetes (dated by TCRdb to the late 2010s). Regarding the complete study: Mean age, gender distribution, total cell number and subset yield did not differ between patients and healthy donors. A total of roughly 100 million sorted cells were examined across all samples, and a strong correlation was observed between cell number per subset and RNA yield. In the study, TCRB repertoires of sorted circulating CD4+ T cell subsets from recently diagnosed type 1 diabetes patients were compared with those of matched healthy donors. Regulatory and stem cell-like memory subsets were obtained from only 8 patients and roughly 8 healthy donors, while naive and central memory subsets were obtained from all 28 donors.

From each donor, a single peripheral blood sample of around 0.12 L on average was drawn into heparinised tubes. A BD FACSAria II and a panel including CD45RO, CCR7, CD25, CD127, CD95 and CD27 were used to sort naive, central memory, regulatory and stem cell-like memory CD4+ T cells. Every sorted population had a purity above 95%. PBMCs were isolated immediately by Lymphoprep density gradient centrifugation and stained directly without culture. So that batch effects would be minimized, each experiment stained and sorted samples in pairs, pairing one healthy donor with one patient. Paper-wide results and their limitations: A moderate but significant shortening of TCRB CDR3 length was observed in type 1 diabetes patients in all four CD4+ subsets. At VDJ recombination sites, patients with type 1 diabetes made fewer insertions and deleted more nucleotides, a pattern implying thymic rearrangement abnormalities. Naive, central memory and regulatory TCRB repertoires appeared to be more similar among patients than among healthy donors. Because the HLA sub-analyses included only small numbers of individuals, any influence of HLA type on TCRB rearrangement was left unresolved. Because cDNA rather than genomic DNA was sequenced, highly expressing activated cells could have been over-represented, although no difference in activation and CD3 levels was found between groups. PCR might favor shorter templates, but patient and control samples were amplified and corrected together, so any skew would affect both groups equally.

The entire isolated RNA was reverse transcribed using the High Capacity cDNA Reverse Transcription Kit, and thus expressed TCRB transcripts were sequenced. Deep immunoSEQ sequencing was performed on naive, central memory and regulatory T cell samples, with an average of roughly 3.5 million total reads per sample. Sorted cells were lysed in RLT buffer, and RNA was extracted using DNase-treated RNeasy Micro or Mini kits according to cell number. To prevent cross-contamination, every cell subset was processed on its own, while patient and healthy donor samples were processed together. The immunoSEQ multiplex PCR was used to amplify TCRB sequences from cDNA, generating 87-bp fragments that spanned the CDR3 region. Sequencing of the amplicons was performed on the Illumina HiSeq platform. In the paper's pipeline: PCR bias was corrected computationally using synthetic template baselines, and reads within Hamming distance 2 were collapsed, with unmergeable singletons discarded. By aligning reads against IMGT, V, D and J genes, CDR3 length, and insertions or deletions at six rearrangement sites were assigned. Within each subset, clonotype counts were normalized to sorted cell number, after which true diversity and Gini coefficients were computed with the tcR R package. Repertoire sharing was quantified using the overlap coefficient calculated on TCRB nucleotide sequences. TCRdb limited this immuneACCESS table to in-frame rearrangements with V and J called. A share of clones is missing; checked studies link under half to unresolved V genes, and the rest is unexplained. V, J and clone size reflect that table, while D and trimming were determined from the DNA. The sample records 150,000 to 200,000 clones, approximately 7.9% of which are singletons. Under 0.55% of the sample is in the top ten clones.

CDR1 and CDR2 are drawn from the germline V gene: SGHTA, FQGNSA. Inclusive of the bounding cysteine and phenylalanine, the CDR3 is 15 residues long. The CDR3 DNA has 45 bases and is translated from base 1. Trimming costs V 5 bases and J 2 bases, and their ends lie 13 bases apart. Notes on this clone: Its antigen is unknown. Qualities for individual bases were not recorded, and no much larger clone is one base off.

Sequencing input: central memory CD4+ T cells from blood. The TCR was taken from a man in his late teens or twenties with type 1 diabetes. The V and J segments used are TRBV7-2 and TRBJ2-1; the D region possibly corresponds to TRBD1 (6 bases align). The nucleotide sequence reads TGTGCCAGCAGCGTACAGGGTTCAGCCTACAATGAGCAGTTCTTC. Its coded protein is CASSVQGSAYNEQFF.